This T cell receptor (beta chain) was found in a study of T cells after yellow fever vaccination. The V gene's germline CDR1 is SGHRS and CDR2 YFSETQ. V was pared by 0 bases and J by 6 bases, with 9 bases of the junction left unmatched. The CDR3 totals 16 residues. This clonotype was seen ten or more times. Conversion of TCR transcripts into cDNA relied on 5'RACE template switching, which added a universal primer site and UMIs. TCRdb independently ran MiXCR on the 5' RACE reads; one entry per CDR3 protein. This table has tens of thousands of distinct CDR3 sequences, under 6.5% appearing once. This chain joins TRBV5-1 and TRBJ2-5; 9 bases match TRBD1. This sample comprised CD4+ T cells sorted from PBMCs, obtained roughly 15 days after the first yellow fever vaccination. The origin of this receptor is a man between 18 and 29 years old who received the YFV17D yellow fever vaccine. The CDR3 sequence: CASSLELTGGWKTQYF. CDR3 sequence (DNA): TGCGCCAGCAGCTTGGAACTTACAGGGGGCTGGAAGACCCAGTACTTC.